This T cell receptor (beta chain) came from a study of cytomegalovirus exposure and HLA in healthy donors. For the study at large: An earlier analysis identified 110 million or so unique TCR beta sequences in 150 million to 200 million T cells. The study, taken as a whole, reports: When analyzed later, a missense DCLRE1C variant was found to be linked to TCR beta V- and J-gene trimming. What a later analysis reportedly showed was that an Asian-associated ancestry cluster had fewer N-insertions than the roughly 700-donor mean. Later analysis indicated greater clonal expansion among HLA-associated TCR beta chains than among equally common other chains.

J lost 0 bases, V lost 6 bases, and 7 bases had no gene match. This CDR3 contains 16 residues. In germline, CDR1 is MDHEN, CDR2 SYDVKM. Vbeta (60) and Jbeta (13) primers were used in the PCR. Generated by immunoSEQ multiplex PCR, the TCRdb table keeps only in-frame clones and is missing some. The table lists some 200,000 clones, over 75% of them singletons. In the case of this clone: Its antigen is not known.

The sequenced sample was PBMCs. The chain joins TRBV28 to TRBJ2-7; 11 nucleotides line up with TRBD1. This TCR was sampled from a man aged 40-55 years in good health and CMV-seropositive. CDR3 protein: CASRDRTGGVSYEQYF. The CDR3 DNA is TGTGCCAGCAGGGACCGGACAGGGGGCGTCTCCTACGAGCAGTACTTC. The entire variable domain, with the rest obtained from reference TRBV28 and TRBJ2-7, is as follows: DVKVTQSSRYLVKRTGEKVFLECVQDMDHENMFWYRQDPGLGLRLIYFSYDVKMKEKGDIPEGYSVSREKKERFSLILESASTNQTSMYLCASRDRTGGVSYEQYFGPGTRLTVT.